The rows below give T cell receptor beta chains drawn from one sample of a study of cytomegalovirus exposure and HLA in healthy donors. TCRdb keeps only in-frame clones here, not all; method: immunoSEQ multiplex PCR. The sample has approximately 110,000 clones; 65% to 75% are singletons. Sequencing was carried out using PBMCs. The receptors derive from a man in his forties in good health and CMV-seropositive. Each CDR3 is given with its conserved first and last residue. Fields, in order: CDR3 length, J gene, clone size, V gene, D gene, CDR3 protein, CDR3 DNA. A D gene is named only where the DNA matches it firmly. Size tells how often a clone was seen (once, few, many) or the class of an expanded clone, and some rows leave it out.

len: 14
j_gene: TRBJ2-3
abundance: .
v_gene: TRBV9
d_gene: TRBD2
CDR3aa: CASSASGRTDTQYF
CDR3nt: TGTGCCAGCAGCGCGAGCGGGAGAACAGATACGCAGTATTTT

len: 12
j_gene: TRBJ2-5
abundance: .
v_gene: TRBV7-6
d_gene: .
CDR3aa: CASRRNQETQYF
CDR3nt: TGTGCCAGCAGGCGGAACCAAGAGACCCAGTACTTC

len: 14
j_gene: TRBJ2-3
abundance: .
v_gene: TRBV7-2
d_gene: TRBD1
CDR3aa: CASSQDRVTDTQYF
CDR3nt: TGTGCCAGCAGCCAGGACAGGGTCACAGATACGCAGTATTTT

len: 13
j_gene: TRBJ1-5
abundance: .
v_gene: TRBV5-1
d_gene: TRBD1
CDR3aa: CASSWTTGRPQHF
CDR3nt: TGCGCCAGCAGCTGGACGACAGGGAGGCCCCAGCATTTT

len: 15
j_gene: TRBJ2-1
abundance: few
v_gene: TRBV5-1
d_gene: TRBD2
CDR3aa: CASTVAGSSYNEQFF
CDR3nt: TGCGCCAGCACAGTAGCGGGGAGCTCCTACAATGAGCAGTTCTTC

len: 15
j_gene: TRBJ2-5
abundance: once
v_gene: TRBV9
d_gene: TRBD2
CDR3aa: CASSVDLAEQETQYF
CDR3nt: TGTGCCAGCAGCGTAGATCTAGCGGAGCAAGAGACCCAGTACTTC

len: 13
j_gene: TRBJ2-3
abundance: .
v_gene: TRBV5-1
d_gene: .
CDR3aa: CASAEPLTDTQYF
CDR3nt: TGCGCCAGCGCGGAACCTCTCACAGATACGCAGTATTTT

len: 14
j_gene: TRBJ1-4
abundance: .
v_gene: TRBV7-9
d_gene: .
CDR3aa: CASSSTGLGEKLFF
CDR3nt: TGTGCCAGCAGCTCTACAGGGCTGGGTGAAAAACTGTTTTTT

len: 21
j_gene: TRBJ2-2
abundance: .
v_gene: TRBV4-2
d_gene: TRBD2
CDR3aa: CASSLAPGASGRGAYTGELFF
CDR3nt: TGTGCCAGCAGCCTAGCCCCAGGGGCTAGCGGGAGAGGGGCCTACACCGGGGAGCTGTTTTTT

len: 15
j_gene: TRBJ2-1
abundance: .
v_gene: TRBV14
d_gene: .
CDR3aa: CASSPSDRSYNEQFF
CDR3nt: TGTGCCAGCAGCCCTAGCGACCGCTCCTACAATGAGCAGTTCTTC

len: 15
j_gene: TRBJ2-7
abundance: once
v_gene: TRBV28
d_gene: .
CDR3aa: CASSLRGLQGYEQYF
CDR3nt: TGTGCCAGCAGTTTAAGGGGCCTGCAGGGGTACGAGCAGTACTTC

len: 15
j_gene: TRBJ2-1
abundance: .
v_gene: TRBV9
d_gene: TRBD1
CDR3aa: CASSVRTGGYNEQFF
CDR3nt: TGTGCCAGCAGCGTCCGGACAGGCGGGTACAATGAGCAGTTCTTC

len: 16
j_gene: TRBJ2-7
abundance: .
v_gene: TRBV5-1
d_gene: TRBD2
CDR3aa: CASSYWASGGSYEQYF
CDR3nt: TGCGCCAGCAGCTATTGGGCTAGCGGAGGTTCCTACGAGCAGTACTTC

len: 14
j_gene: TRBJ1-2
abundance: .
v_gene: TRBV30
d_gene: .
CDR3aa: CAWNRASDNLGYTF
CDR3nt: TGTGCCTGGAATCGGGCCTCGGACAATTTAGGCTACACCTTC

len: 12
j_gene: TRBJ1-1
abundance: .
v_gene: TRBV30
d_gene: TRBD1
CDR3aa: CAGQGADTEAFF
CDR3nt: TGTGCCGGACAGGGGGCGGACACTGAAGCTTTCTTT

len: 15
j_gene: TRBJ2-1
abundance: .
v_gene: TRBV5-1
d_gene: TRBD2
CDR3aa: CASSLVGTTHNEQFF
CDR3nt: TGCGCCAGCAGCTTGGTCGGGACTACCCACAATGAGCAGTTCTTC

len: 12
j_gene: TRBJ1-2
abundance: .
v_gene: TRBV6-5
d_gene: .
CDR3aa: CASSTGRYGYTF
CDR3nt: TGTGCCAGCAGTACAGGACGGTATGGCTACACCTTC

len: 16
j_gene: TRBJ2-5
abundance: .
v_gene: TRBV5-1
d_gene: TRBD1
CDR3aa: CASSGGTGGYQETQYF
CDR3nt: TGCGCCAGCAGCGGGGGGACAGGGGGGTACCAAGAGACCCAGTACTTC

len: 14
j_gene: TRBJ2-7
abundance: .
v_gene: TRBV27
d_gene: TRBD2
CDR3aa: CASSTKSGRNEQYF
CDR3nt: TGTGCCAGCAGTACGAAAAGCGGGAGGAATGAGCAGTACTTC

len: 14
j_gene: TRBJ1-2
abundance: few
v_gene: TRBV5-1
d_gene: TRBD1
CDR3aa: CASSTQGASYGYTF
CDR3nt: TGCGCCAGCAGCACACAGGGGGCAAGCTATGGCTACACCTTC

len: 14
j_gene: TRBJ1-5
abundance: few
v_gene: TRBV2
d_gene: .
CDR3aa: CASRGTGNHQPQHF
CDR3nt: TGTGCCAGCAGGGGAACAGGCAACCATCAGCCCCAGCATTTT

len: 14
j_gene: TRBJ1-2
abundance: .
v_gene: TRBV7-2
d_gene: .
CDR3aa: CASSMGGANYGYTF
CDR3nt: TGTGCCAGCAGCATGGGGGGGGCTAACTATGGCTACACCTTC

len: 15
j_gene: TRBJ2-7
abundance: .
v_gene: TRBV15
d_gene: TRBD2
CDR3aa: CATSRDLAGGTEQYF
CDR3nt: TGTGCCACCAGCAGAGATCTAGCGGGAGGCACCGAGCAGTACTTC

len: 14
j_gene: TRBJ1-1
abundance: .
v_gene: TRBV18
d_gene: .
CDR3aa: CASSPQPGETEAFF
CDR3nt: TGTGCCAGCTCACCTCAGCCCGGGGAAACTGAAGCTTTCTTT

len: 15
j_gene: TRBJ2-2
abundance: once
v_gene: TRBV9
d_gene: TRBD2
CDR3aa: CASSGSGRGVGELFF
CDR3nt: TGTGCCAGCAGCGGTAGCGGGAGAGGGGTCGGGGAGCTGTTTTTT

len: 14
j_gene: TRBJ2-7
abundance: .
v_gene: TRBV9
d_gene: .
CDR3aa: CASSKEGVSYEQYF
CDR3nt: TGTGCCAGCAGCAAGGAGGGAGTCTCCTACGAGCAGTACTTC

len: 17
j_gene: TRBJ2-5
abundance: .
v_gene: TRBV25-1
d_gene: .
CDR3aa: CASSGRTGLLGWETQYF
CDR3nt: TGTGCCAGCAGTGGGAGAACGGGACTCCTGGGGTGGGAGACCCAGTACTTC

len: 14
j_gene: TRBJ1-1
abundance: .
v_gene: TRBV5-1
d_gene: .
CDR3aa: CASRTTGLNTEAFF
CDR3nt: TGCGCCAGCAGAACAACAGGGTTGAACACTGAAGCTTTCTTT

len: 12
j_gene: TRBJ1-2
abundance: .
v_gene: TRBV6-5
d_gene: .
CDR3aa: CASSDQGFGYTF
CDR3nt: TGTGCCAGCAGCGACCAGGGCTTCGGCTACACCTTC

len: 12
j_gene: TRBJ1-1
abundance: .
v_gene: TRBV19
d_gene: .
CDR3aa: CASSPAGLDAFF
CDR3nt: TGTGCCAGTAGTCCTGCGGGACTTGATGCTTTCTTT

len: 13
j_gene: TRBJ2-2
abundance: .
v_gene: TRBV11-2
d_gene: .
CDR3aa: CASSPTGVGELFF
CDR3nt: TGTGCCAGCAGTCCAACCGGGGTGGGGGAGCTGTTTTTT

len: 16
j_gene: TRBJ1-6
abundance: .
v_gene: TRBV6-1
d_gene: TRBD1
CDR3aa: CASSGGGQGGDSPLHF
CDR3nt: TGTGCCAGCAGTGGCGGCGGACAGGGTGGGGATTCACCCCTCCACTTT

len: 14
j_gene: TRBJ2-7
abundance: .
v_gene: TRBV9
d_gene: TRBD1
CDR3aa: CASSVGTGELEQYF
CDR3nt: TGTGCCAGCAGCGTAGGGACAGGGGAACTCGAGCAGTACTTC

len: 13
j_gene: TRBJ2-2
abundance: .
v_gene: TRBV6-5
d_gene: TRBD1
CDR3aa: CASLTGMTGELFF
CDR3nt: TGTGCCAGCCTGACAGGGATGACCGGGGAGCTGTTTTTT

len: 13
j_gene: TRBJ1-5
abundance: .
v_gene: TRBV27
d_gene: .
CDR3aa: CASSDSFNQPQHF
CDR3nt: TGTGCCAGTTCGGACAGCTTCAATCAGCCCCAGCATTTT

len: 16
j_gene: TRBJ2-5
abundance: once
v_gene: TRBV7-3
d_gene: TRBD2
CDR3aa: CASSLNAGGSGETQYF
CDR3nt: TGTGCCAGCAGCTTAAACGCGGGGGGTAGCGGGGAGACCCAGTACTTC

len: 14
j_gene: TRBJ2-3
abundance: .
v_gene: TRBV5-1
d_gene: .
CDR3aa: CASSSDSVTDTQYF
CDR3nt: TGCGCCAGCAGCTCGGACTCCGTCACAGATACGCAGTATTTT

len: 16
j_gene: TRBJ2-7
abundance: few
v_gene: TRBV4-2
d_gene: .
CDR3aa: CASSQEAQGPPYEQYF
CDR3nt: TGTGCCAGCAGCCAAGAAGCCCAGGGTCCCCCCTACGAGCAGTACTTC

len: 16
j_gene: TRBJ1-5
abundance: .
v_gene: TRBV19
d_gene: .
CDR3aa: CASNDPGTPSNQPQHF
CDR3nt: TGTGCCAGTAACGACCCCGGGACACCCAGCAATCAGCCCCAGCATTTT

len: 13
j_gene: TRBJ1-1
abundance: .
v_gene: TRBV5-4
d_gene: .
CDR3aa: CASSLGTGTEAFF
CDR3nt: TGTGCCAGCAGCTTGGGCACGGGGACTGAAGCTTTCTTT

len: 17
j_gene: TRBJ1-4
abundance: .
v_gene: TRBV7-2
d_gene: TRBD1
CDR3aa: CASSSHPGTGSEEKLFF
CDR3nt: TGTGCCAGCAGCTCGCACCCCGGGACAGGGTCGGAGGAAAAACTGTTTTTT

len: 15
j_gene: TRBJ1-5
abundance: few
v_gene: TRBV18
d_gene: TRBD1
CDR3aa: CASSTQGEWGQPQHF
CDR3nt: TGTGCCAGCTCAACACAGGGGGAATGGGGTCAGCCCCAGCATTTT

len: 14
j_gene: TRBJ1-1
abundance: .
v_gene: TRBV19
d_gene: TRBD1
CDR3aa: CASSFRTGGTEAFF
CDR3nt: TGTGCCAGTAGTTTCAGGACAGGAGGGACTGAAGCTTTCTTT

len: 15
j_gene: TRBJ2-6
abundance: few
v_gene: TRBV19
d_gene: .
CDR3aa: CASTDRGYGANVLTF
CDR3nt: TGTGCCAGTACCGATAGGGGGTATGGGGCCAACGTCCTGACTTTC

len: 15
j_gene: TRBJ2-1
abundance: .
v_gene: TRBV5-1
d_gene: TRBD2
CDR3aa: CASSLAGGLILEQFF
CDR3nt: TGCGCCAGCAGCTTGGCGGGAGGGTTAATTCTTGAGCAGTTCTTC

len: 14
j_gene: TRBJ1-4
abundance: few
v_gene: TRBV10-3
d_gene: .
CDR3aa: CAISEGGVNEKLFF
CDR3nt: TGTGCCATCAGTGAAGGGGGGGTTAATGAAAAACTGTTTTTT

len: 16
j_gene: TRBJ2-2
abundance: .
v_gene: TRBV14
d_gene: .
CDR3aa: CASSQDSSYSTGELFF
CDR3nt: TGTGCCAGCAGCCAAGACTCATCTTACTCCACCGGGGAGCTGTTTTTT

len: 15
j_gene: TRBJ2-7
abundance: .
v_gene: TRBV5-1
d_gene: TRBD2
CDR3aa: CASSLSPSGNYEQYF
CDR3nt: TGCGCCAGCAGCTTGAGCCCTAGCGGAAACTACGAGCAGTACTTC

len: 14
j_gene: TRBJ2-3
abundance: few
v_gene: TRBV15
d_gene: .
CDR3aa: CATSRARGADTQYF
CDR3nt: TGTGCCACCAGCAGAGCCAGGGGGGCAGATACGCAGTATTTT

len: 16
j_gene: TRBJ1-5
abundance: .
v_gene: TRBV28
d_gene: .
CDR3aa: CASREEGRGSNQPQHF
CDR3nt: TGTGCCAGCAGAGAAGAGGGCCGGGGGAGCAATCAGCCCCAGCATTTT

len: 13
j_gene: TRBJ1-1
abundance: .
v_gene: TRBV27
d_gene: TRBD1
CDR3aa: CASRRTGGTEAFF
CDR3nt: TGTGCCAGCAGACGGACAGGGGGCACTGAAGCTTTCTTT

len: 14
j_gene: TRBJ2-7
abundance: .
v_gene: TRBV6-5
d_gene: .
CDR3aa: CASSYKDYIYEQYF
CDR3nt: TGTGCCAGCAGTTACAAGGACTACATCTACGAGCAGTACTTC

len: 12
j_gene: TRBJ1-1
abundance: .
v_gene: TRBV29-1
d_gene: .
CDR3aa: CSVPGSNTEAFF
CDR3nt: TGCAGCGTTCCGGGTTCGAATACTGAAGCTTTCTTT

len: 15
j_gene: TRBJ2-4
abundance: .
v_gene: TRBV7-9
d_gene: .
CDR3aa: CASSPGSMKGNIQYF
CDR3nt: TGTGCCAGCAGCCCCGGGTCCATGAAAGGAAACATTCAGTACTTC

len: 16
j_gene: TRBJ2-3
abundance: .
v_gene: TRBV30
d_gene: TRBD2
CDR3aa: CAWSPGLAGGPDTQYF
CDR3nt: TGTGCCTGGAGTCCCGGACTAGCGGGAGGGCCTGATACGCAGTATTTT